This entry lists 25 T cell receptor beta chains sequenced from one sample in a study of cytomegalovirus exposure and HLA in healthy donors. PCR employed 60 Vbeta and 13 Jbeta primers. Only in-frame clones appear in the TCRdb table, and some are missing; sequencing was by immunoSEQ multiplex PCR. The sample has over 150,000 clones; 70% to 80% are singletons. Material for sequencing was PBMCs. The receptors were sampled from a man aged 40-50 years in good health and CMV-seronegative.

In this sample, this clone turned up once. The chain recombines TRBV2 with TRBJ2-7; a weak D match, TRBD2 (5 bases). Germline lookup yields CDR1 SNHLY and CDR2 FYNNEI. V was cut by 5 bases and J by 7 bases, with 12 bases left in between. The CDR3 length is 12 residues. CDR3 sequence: CASSRGSREQYF. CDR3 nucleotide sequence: TGTGCCAGCAGTAGAGGGTCTCGGGAGCAGTACTTC.

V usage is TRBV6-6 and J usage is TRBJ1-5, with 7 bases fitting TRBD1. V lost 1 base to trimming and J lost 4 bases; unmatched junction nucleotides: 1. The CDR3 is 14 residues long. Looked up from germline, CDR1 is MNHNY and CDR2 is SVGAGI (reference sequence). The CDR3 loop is CASSYWDSNQPQHF. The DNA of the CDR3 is TGTGCCAGCAGTTACTGGGACAGTAATCAGCCCCAGCATTTT.

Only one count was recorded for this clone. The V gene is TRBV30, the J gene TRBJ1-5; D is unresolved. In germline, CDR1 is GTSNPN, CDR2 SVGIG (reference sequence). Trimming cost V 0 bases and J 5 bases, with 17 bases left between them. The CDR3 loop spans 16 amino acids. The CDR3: CAWSVEVPKPDQPQHF. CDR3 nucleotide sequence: TGTGCCTGGAGTGTAGAGGTACCTAAACCAGATCAGCCCCAGCATTTT.

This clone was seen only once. The CDR3 region is CASRDAGREQYF. DNA for the CDR3: TGTGCCAGCAGGGATGCAGGGCGGGAGCAGTACTTC. The chain carries TRBV25-1 and TRBJ2-7, with D possibly matching TRBD1 (5 bases). There are 12 residues in the CDR3. V dropped 6 bases and J dropped 7 bases, with 13 bases sitting between them. Germline V gene sequence: CDR1 MGHDK, CDR2 SYGVNS.

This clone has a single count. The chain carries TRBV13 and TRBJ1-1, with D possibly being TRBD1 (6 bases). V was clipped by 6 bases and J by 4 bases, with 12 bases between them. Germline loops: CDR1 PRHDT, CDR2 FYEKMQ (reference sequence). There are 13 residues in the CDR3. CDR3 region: CASRSGASTEAFF. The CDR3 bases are TGTGCCAGCAGGTCAGGGGCATCCACTGAAGCTTTCTTT.

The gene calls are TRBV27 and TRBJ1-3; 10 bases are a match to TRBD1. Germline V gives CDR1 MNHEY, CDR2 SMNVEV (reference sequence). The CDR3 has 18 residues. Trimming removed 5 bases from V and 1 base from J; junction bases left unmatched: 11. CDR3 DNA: TGTGCCAGCAGTCCATGGACAGGGGGAATGACTTCTGGAAACACCATATATTTT. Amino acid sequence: CASSPWTGGMTSGNTIYF.

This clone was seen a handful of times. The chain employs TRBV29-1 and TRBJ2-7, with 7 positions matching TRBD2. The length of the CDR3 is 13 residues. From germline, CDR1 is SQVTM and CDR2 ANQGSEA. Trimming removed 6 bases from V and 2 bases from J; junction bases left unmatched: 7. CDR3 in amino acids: CSVLAEATYEQYF. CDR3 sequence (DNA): TGCAGCGTCCTAGCGGAGGCTACCTACGAGCAGTACTTC.

CDR3 sequence (DNA): TGTGCCAGCAGCCCGCAGCAGGGGGCAGGCAATCAGCCCCAGCATTTT. Protein sequence: CASSPQQGAGNQPQHF. The chain couples TRBV7-9 to TRBJ1-5, with TRBD1 matching over 8 bases. Trimming cost V 5 bases and J 2 bases; bases outside gene matches: 8. The CDR3 is made up of 16 amino acids. Germline CDR1 is SEHNR and CDR2 is FQNEAQ (reference sequence).

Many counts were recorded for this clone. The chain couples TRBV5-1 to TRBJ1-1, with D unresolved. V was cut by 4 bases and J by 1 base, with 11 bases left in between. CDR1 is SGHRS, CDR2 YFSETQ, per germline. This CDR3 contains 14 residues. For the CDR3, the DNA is TGCGCCAGCAGCACTCTTACAGCGAACACTGAAGCTTTCTTT. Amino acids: CASSTLTANTEAFF.

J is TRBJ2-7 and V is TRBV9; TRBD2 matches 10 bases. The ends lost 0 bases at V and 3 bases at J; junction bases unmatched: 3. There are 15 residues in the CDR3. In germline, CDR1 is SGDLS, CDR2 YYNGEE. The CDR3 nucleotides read TGTGCCAGCAGCGTAGGGGGACTAGCGAACTACGAGCAGTACTTC. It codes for CASSVGGLANYEQYF.

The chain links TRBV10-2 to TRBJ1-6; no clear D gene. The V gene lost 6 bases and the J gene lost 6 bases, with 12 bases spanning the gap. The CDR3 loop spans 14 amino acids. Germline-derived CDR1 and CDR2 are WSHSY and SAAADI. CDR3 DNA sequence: TGCGCCAGCAGGAGCCAGGCTCTTAATTCACCCCTCCACTTT. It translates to CASRSQALNSPLHF.

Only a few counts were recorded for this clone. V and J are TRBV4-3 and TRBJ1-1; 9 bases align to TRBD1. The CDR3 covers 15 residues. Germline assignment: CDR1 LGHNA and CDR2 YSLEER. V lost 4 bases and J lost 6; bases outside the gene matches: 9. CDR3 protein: CASSRGGTGSAEAFF. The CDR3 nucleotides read TGCGCCAGCAGCCGGGGCGGGACAGGGTCTGCTGAAGCTTTCTTT.

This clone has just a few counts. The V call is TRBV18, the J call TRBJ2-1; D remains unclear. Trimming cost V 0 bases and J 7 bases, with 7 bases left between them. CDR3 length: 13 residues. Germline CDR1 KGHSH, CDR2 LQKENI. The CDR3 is CASSPPLLNEQFF. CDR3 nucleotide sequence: TGTGCCAGCTCACCACCGTTACTTAATGAGCAGTTCTTC.

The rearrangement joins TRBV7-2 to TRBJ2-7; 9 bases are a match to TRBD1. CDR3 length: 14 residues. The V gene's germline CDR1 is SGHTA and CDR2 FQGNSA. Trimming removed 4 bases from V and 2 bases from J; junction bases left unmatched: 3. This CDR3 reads CASSSGQGPYEQYF. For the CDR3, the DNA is TGTGCCAGCAGCTCGGGACAGGGTCCCTACGAGCAGTACTTC. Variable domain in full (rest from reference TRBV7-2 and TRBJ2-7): GAGVSQSPSNKVTEKGKDVELRCDPISGHTALYWYRQSLGQGLEFLIYFQGNSAPDKSGLPSDRFSAERTGGSVSTLTIQRTQQEDSAVYLCASSSGQGPYEQYFGPGTRLTVT.

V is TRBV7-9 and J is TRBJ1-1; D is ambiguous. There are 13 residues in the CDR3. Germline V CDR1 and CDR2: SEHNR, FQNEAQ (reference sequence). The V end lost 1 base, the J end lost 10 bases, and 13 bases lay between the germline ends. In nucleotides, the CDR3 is TGTGCCAGCAGCTTAGGAGAGGGCAGTAGAGCTTTCTTT. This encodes CASSLGEGSRAFF.

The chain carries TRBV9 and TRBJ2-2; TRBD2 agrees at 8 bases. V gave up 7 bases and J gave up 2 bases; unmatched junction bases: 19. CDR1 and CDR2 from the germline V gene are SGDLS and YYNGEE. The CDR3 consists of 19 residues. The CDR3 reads CASGDRTGELADNTGELFF. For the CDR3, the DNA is TGTGCCAGCGGAGATAGGACGGGAGAACTAGCGGATAACACCGGGGAGCTGTTTTTT.

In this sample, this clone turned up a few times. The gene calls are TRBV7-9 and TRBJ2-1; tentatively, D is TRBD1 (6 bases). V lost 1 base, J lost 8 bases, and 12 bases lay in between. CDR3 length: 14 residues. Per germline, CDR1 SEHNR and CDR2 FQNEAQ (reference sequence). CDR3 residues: CASSLGTGNHEQFF. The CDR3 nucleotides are TGTGCCAGCAGCTTAGGCACAGGGAACCATGAGCAGTTCTTC.

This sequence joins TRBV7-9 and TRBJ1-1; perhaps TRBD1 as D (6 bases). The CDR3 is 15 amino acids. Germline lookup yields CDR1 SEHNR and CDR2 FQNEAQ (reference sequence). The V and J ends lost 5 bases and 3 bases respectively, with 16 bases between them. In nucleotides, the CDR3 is TGTGCCAGCAGCCCCGGGGACACGTGGCACACTGAAGCTTTCTTT. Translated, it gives CASSPGDTWHTEAFF.

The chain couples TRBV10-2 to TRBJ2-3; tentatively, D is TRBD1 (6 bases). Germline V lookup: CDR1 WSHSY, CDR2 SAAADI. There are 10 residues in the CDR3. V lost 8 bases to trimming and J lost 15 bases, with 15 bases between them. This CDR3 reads CASGTGNHYF. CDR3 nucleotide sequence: TGCGCCAGCGGAACAGGGAATCACTATTTT.

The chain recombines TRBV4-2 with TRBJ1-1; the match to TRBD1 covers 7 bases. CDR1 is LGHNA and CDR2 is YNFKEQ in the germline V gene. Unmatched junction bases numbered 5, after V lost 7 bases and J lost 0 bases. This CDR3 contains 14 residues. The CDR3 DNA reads TGTGCCAGCAAATTGACAGGGATGAACACTGAAGCTTTCTTT. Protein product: CASKLTGMNTEAFF.

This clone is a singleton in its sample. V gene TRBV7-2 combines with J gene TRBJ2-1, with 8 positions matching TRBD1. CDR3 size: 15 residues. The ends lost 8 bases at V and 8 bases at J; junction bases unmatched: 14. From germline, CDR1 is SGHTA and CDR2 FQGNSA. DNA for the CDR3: TGTGCCAGCCAATGGACAGGGTTTTTCTTGGATGAGCAGTTCTTC. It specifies CASQWTGFFLDEQFF.

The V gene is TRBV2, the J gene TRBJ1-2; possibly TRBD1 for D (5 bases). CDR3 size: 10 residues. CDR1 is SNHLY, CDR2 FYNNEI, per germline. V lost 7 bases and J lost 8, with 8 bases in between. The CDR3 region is CASKTDGYTF. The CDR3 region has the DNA TGTGCCAGCAAGACAGACGGCTACACCTTC.

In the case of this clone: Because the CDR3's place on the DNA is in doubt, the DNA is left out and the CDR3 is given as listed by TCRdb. CDR3 loop: CASSSSEGAWNEQFF. The V and J genes are TRBV5-4 and TRBJ2-1; the table's TRBD1 call for D was not verified on the DNA. The CDR3 length is 15 residues, termini included. CDR1 and CDR2 from the germline V gene are SGHNT and YYREEE (reference sequence).

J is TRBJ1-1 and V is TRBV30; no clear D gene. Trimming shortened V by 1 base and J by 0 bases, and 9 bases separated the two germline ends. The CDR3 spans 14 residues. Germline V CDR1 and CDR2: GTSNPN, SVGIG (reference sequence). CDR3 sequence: CAWSGFGMNTEAFF. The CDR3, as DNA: TGTGCCTGGAGTGGTTTTGGCATGAACACTGAAGCTTTCTTT.

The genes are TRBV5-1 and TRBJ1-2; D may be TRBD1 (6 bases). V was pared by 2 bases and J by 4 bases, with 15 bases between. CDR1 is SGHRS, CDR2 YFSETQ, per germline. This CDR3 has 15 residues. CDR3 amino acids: CASSLDWGLSYGYTF. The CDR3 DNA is TGCGCCAGCAGCTTAGATTGGGGGCTGAGCTATGGCTACACCTTC.